These T cell receptor beta chains were read from a single sample in a study of OX40 agonist ivuxolimab in advanced cancers. Libraries were prepared by immunoSEQ multiplex PCR; TCRdb keeps only in-frame clonotypes and omits some of them. This sample has about 70,000 clones, with around 86% found just once. The source was CD4+ or CD8+ T cells sorted from blood, collected in a trial of the OX40 agonist ivuxolimab. The source is an adult with an advanced solid tumor such as melanoma, head and neck, liver or kidney cancer. Both conserved end residues are part of each CDR3. A D gene is named only where the DNA matches it firmly. Size is stated for part of the rows, as once, few or many counts, or as a class when the clone is expanded.

len,abundance,j_gene,v_gene,d_gene,CDR3aa,CDR3nt
17,few,TRBJ1-5,TRBV18,-,CASSPWTESYSNQPQHF,TGTGCCAGCTCACCCTGGACAGAGAGCTATAGCAATCAGCCCCAGCATTTT
12,-,TRBJ2-7,TRBV27,-,CASSLGGYEQYF,TGTGCCAGCAGTTTGGGCGGATACGAGCAGTACTTC
14,-,TRBJ2-7,TRBV11-2,TRBD2,CASSPLAGEREQYF,TGTGCCAGCAGCCCACTAGCGGGAGAACGCGAGCAGTACTTC
15,once,TRBJ2-7,TRBV7-9,-,CASSAGGPLSYEQYF,TGTGCCAGCAGCGCCGGGGGACCACTCTCCTACGAGCAGTACTTC
14,-,TRBJ1-1,TRBV11-2,-,CASSPGGVNTEAFF,TGTGCCAGCAGCCCGGGAGGGGTTAACACTGAAGCTTTCTTT
16,-,TRBJ1-1,TRBV6-5,-,CASSSEGRSMNTEAFF,TGTGCCAGCAGTTCTGAGGGCAGGTCTATGAACACTGAAGCTTTCTTT
16,-,TRBJ1-2,TRBV7-2,TRBD1,CASSLGPDLRTGGYTF,TGTGCCAGCAGCTTAGGACCGGACTTGCGGACAGGGGGCTACACCTTC
14,-,TRBJ2-1,TRBV7-2,-,CASSLGDGHNEQFF,TGTGCCAGCAGCCTGGGGGACGGGCACAATGAGCAGTTCTTC
14,-,TRBJ2-2,TRBV5-1,TRBD1,CASSSRQGNGELFF,TGCGCCAGCAGCTCCAGACAGGGTAACGGGGAGCTGTTTTTT
15,-,TRBJ1-5,TRBV7-9,-,CASSTGQYSNQPQHF,TGTGCCAGCAGTACCGGACAGTATAGCAATCAGCCCCAGCATTTT
15,-,TRBJ2-1,TRBV6-4,TRBD2,CASSLAGYSYNEQFF,TGTGCCAGCAGCCTAGCGGGGTACTCCTACAATGAGCAGTTCTTC
12,-,TRBJ1-2,TRBV29-1,TRBD1,CSVGTVGSGYTF,TGCAGCGTCGGGACAGTGGGATCTGGCTACACCTTC
11,few,TRBJ1-2,TRBV6-1,-,CASSELRDYTF,TGTGCCAGCAGTGAACTAAGGGACTACACCTTC
13,-,TRBJ1-1,TRBV7-9,TRBD1,CASSLQGARAAFF,TGTGCCAGCAGCCTTCAGGGGGCCAGAGCAGCTTTCTTT
14,-,TRBJ2-3,TRBV2,-,CASSEGLNTDTQYF,TGTGCCAGCAGTGAAGGACTGAACACAGATACGCAGTATTTT
15,-,TRBJ1-2,TRBV19,TRBD1,CASSSPGTANYGYTF,TGTGCCAGTAGTAGTCCCGGGACAGCGAACTATGGCTACACCTTC
13,once,TRBJ1-3,TRBV30,-,CAWSGGFGNTIYF,TGTGCCTGGAGTGGGGGGTTCGGAAACACCATATATTTT
14,-,TRBJ2-3,TRBV30,-,CAWGMIGGTDTQYF,TGTGCCTGGGGGATGATAGGGGGCACAGATACGCAGTATTTT
10,few,TRBJ2-7,TRBV6-1,-,CASSTYEQYF,TGTGCCAGCAGCACCTACGAGCAGTACTTC
13,-,TRBJ2-2,TRBV7-2,-,CASSFQGTGELFF,TGTGCCAGCAGCTTCCAAGGAACCGGGGAGCTGTTTTTT
12,-,TRBJ1-1,TRBV7-9,-,CASGTGNTEAFF,TGTGCCAGCGGGACGGGGAACACTGAAGCTTTCTTT
15,-,TRBJ2-7,TRBV11-3,TRBD1,CASSRPGQGPYEQYF,TGTGCCAGCAGCCGGCCGGGACAGGGTCCTTACGAGCAGTACTTC
17,once,TRBJ2-1,TRBV7-6,TRBD2,CASSFQLAGASYNEQFF,TGTGCCAGCAGCTTCCAGCTAGCGGGAGCATCCTACAATGAGCAGTTCTTC
14,-,TRBJ1-4,TRBV7-9,TRBD1,CASRPTGGNEKLFF,TGTGCCAGCAGGCCGACAGGGGGCAATGAAAAACTGTTTTTT
14,-,TRBJ2-7,TRBV6-6,TRBD1,CASRVRDSAYEQYF,TGTGCCAGCAGGGTCCGGGACAGCGCCTACGAGCAGTACTTC
15,-,TRBJ1-6,TRBV19,TRBD1,CASSQGQVAHSPLHF,TGTGCCAGTAGTCAAGGACAGGTAGCGCATTCACCCCTCCACTTT
13,-,TRBJ1-2,TRBV6-5,TRBD1,CASSLQGAGGYTF,TGTGCCAGCAGTTTACAGGGGGCAGGAGGCTACACCTTC
15,-,TRBJ2-5,TRBV19,TRBD2,CASKGTSGETETQYF,TGTGCCAGTAAAGGGACTAGCGGGGAAACAGAGACCCAGTACTTC
16,-,TRBJ1-1,TRBV7-9,-,CASTPPGLYMNTEAFF,TGTGCCAGCACACCACCAGGCCTCTATATGAACACTGAAGCTTTCTTT
17,-,TRBJ2-4,TRBV30,TRBD1,CAWKDRVPAGIRNIQYF,TGTGCCTGGAAAGACAGGGTACCAGCCGGAATCAGAAACATTCAGTACTTC